A selection of T cell receptor beta chains follows, all from one sample in a study of CD8 T cells in ankylosing spondylitis. In TCRdb, the 5' RACE reads were re-called with MiXCR into one record per CDR3 protein. The data contain about 90,000 distinct CDR3 sequences, around 25% of them singletons. The sample consisted of blood, either unsorted or a sorted T cell fraction (not recorded which). These receptors were obtained from a male donor with ankylosing spondylitis or in good health (not recorded which). Both conserved end residues are part of each CDR3. A D gene is named only where the DNA matches it firmly. Some rows have no size entry. The others give once, few or many, or a class for an expanded clone.

d_call clone_size j_call v_call cdr3_aa cdr3_nt
. few TRBJ2-3 TRBV7-9 CASSPTVATDTQYF TGTGCCAGCAGCCCTACGGTGGCAACAGATACGCAGTATTTT
. many TRBJ1-1 TRBV7-9 CASSLVESEAFF TGTGCCAGCAGCTTAGTAGAGAGTGAAGCTTTCTTT
. . TRBJ2-3 TRBV5-5 CASSPRLDIASSDTQYF TGTGCCAGCAGCCCGAGGCTAGACATCGCCAGCTCCGATACGCAGTATTTT
. . TRBJ2-5 TRBV25-1 CASRGVETQYF TGTGCCAGTCGAGGGGTAGAGACCCAGTACTTC
TRBD2 . TRBJ2-1 TRBV20-1 CSAGRTSGSFLDNEQFF TGCAGTGCTGGAAGGACTAGCGGGAGCTTTCTTGACAATGAGCAGTTCTTC
. . TRBJ1-6 TRBV6-1 CASSRKGLINSPLHF TGTGCCAGCAGTAGAAAGGGCCTTATTAATTCACCCCTCCACTTT
. many TRBJ1-2 TRBV7-8 CASSLALGDGVNYGYTF TGTGCCAGCAGCTTAGCCCTAGGGGACGGGGTTAACTATGGCTACACCTTC
. . TRBJ1-1 TRBV18 CASSPRGIMNTEAFF TGTGCCAGCTCACCACGCGGGATCATGAACACTGAAGCTTTCTTT
. . TRBJ1-3 TRBV12-3/TRBV12-4 CASSYSGNTIYF TGTGCCAGCAGTTACTCTGGAAACACCATATATTTT
. few TRBJ1-6 TRBV20-1 CSAREQGSYNSPLHF TGCAGTGCTAGGGAACAGGGCTCCTATAATTCACCCCTCCACTTT